The source of this T cell receptor (beta chain) is a study of blood T cells in healthy people across ages. Study findings and constraints: Unsorted PBMC material precluded a definitive naive versus antigen-experienced comparison.

This clonotype was detected only once. The antigen is not known. Isolation per sample recovered at least 6 million PBMCs. V gave up 8 bases and J gave up 2 bases, with 31 bases separating them. The CDR3 totals 19 residues. Per germline, CDR1 SQVTM and CDR2 ANQGSEA. Primers used in a second PCR of roughly 7 to 11 cycles were a sample-barcoded 5' primer and a J-beta primer mix. MiXCR, applied by TCRdb to the 5' RACE reads, yields one record per CDR3 protein. The data contain roughly 2 million distinct CDR3 sequences, about 50% of them seen just once; the ten biggest clones take up 2% to 2.5%. Sequenced input: blood. The sequence was obtained from a middle-aged woman in good health. This sequence joins TRBV29-1 and TRBJ1-5, with a tentative D call TRBD1 (5 bases). As DNA, the CDR3 is TGCAGCAAAAATAAGGGGCGGCCGGACCGCTGGATCTGCAATCAGCCCCAGCATTTT. This codes for CSKNKGRPDRWICNQPQHF.